The 2 T cell receptor beta chains below were found in one sample sequenced in a study of cytomegalovirus exposure and HLA in healthy donors. PCR employed 60 Vbeta and 13 Jbeta primers. The data were produced by immunoSEQ multiplex PCR, yet TCRdb's version contains in-frame clones alone and is incomplete. The repertoire holds about 150,000 clones, with roughly 77% as singletons. The sequencing input was PBMCs. These receptors all stem from a male donor in good health and CMV-seronegative.

The rearrangement links TRBV5-1 to TRBJ1-2; 9 bases match TRBD1. CDR1 and CDR2 from the germline V gene are SGHRS and YFSETQ. The CDR3 is 14 amino acids. J was trimmed by 7 bases and V by 2 bases; bases with no gene match: 6. The CDR3 sequence is CASSLTTGGVGYTF. The CDR3 nucleotides read TGCGCCAGCAGCTTAACGACAGGGGGGGTTGGCTACACCTTC. Supplemented by reference TRBV5-1 and TRBJ1-2, the full variable domain reads KAGVTQTPRYLIKTRGQQVTLSCSPISGHRSVSWYQQTPGQGLQFLFEYFSETQRNKGNFPGRFSGRQFSNSRSEMNVSTLELGDSALYLCASSLTTGGVGYTFGSGTRLTVV.

The CDR3 coding sequence is TGTGCCAGCAGTTTGACGGTCACAGATACGCAGTATTTT. It codes for CASSLTVTDTQYF. J is TRBJ2-3 and V is TRBV5-4, with D unresolved. Trimming cost V 5 bases and J 2 bases, with 9 bases left between them. Germline CDR1 reads SGHNT; CDR2 reads YYREEE (reference sequence). The CDR3 loop spans 13 amino acids.